The clone carrying this TCR beta chain was seen only a few times. The entry originates in a study of blood T cell repertoires in COVID-19. Study information: Specimens from acute and convalescent COVID-19 originated in the United States, Italy and Spain. T cells, B-cell-depleted T cells, or PBMCs supplied cDNA or gDNA.

The ends were cut back, 7 bases at V and 2 bases at J, with 14 bases in the middle. Germline loops: CDR1 LGHNA, CDR2 YNFKEQ. CDR3 length: 14 amino acids. Original analysis: Cell counts per sample came from amplifying reference gene primers. Some clones are missing from TCRdb's copy, which holds only in-frame ones; the method was immunoSEQ multiplex PCR. V, J and clone size are taken as reported in that table, and D and trimming were inferred from the DNA itself. The table lists 90,000 or so clones, 75% to 90% of them singletons, with approximately 1.2% in the top ten. The source of this sequence is an elderly man with active or convalescent COVID-19. The V call is TRBV4-2, the J call TRBJ1-2; D not certain. The sequenced sample was peripheral blood. The CDR3 DNA is TGTGCCAGCAACAAAGAGTCGGGAAACTATGGCTACACCTTC. Translating it yields CASNKESGNYGYTF.